This TCR beta chain was sequenced in a study of response to subunit inactivated influenza vaccine. Findings and limits, study-wide: It was suggested by the authors that few new T cells are recruited by each seasonal influenza vaccination.

TCRdb reprocessed the RT-PCR reads via MiXCR and lists one record per CDR3 protein. This table has around 190,000 distinct CDR3 sequences, roughly an eighth appearing once. Concerning this clonotype itself: Its matching antigen is unknown.

V gave up 5 bases and J gave up 4 bases, with 11 bases separating them. The CDR3 totals 13 residues. Germline-derived CDR1 and CDR2 are MNHEY and SVGEGT. The sample in question was CD8+ T cells sorted from PBMCs, obtained roughly 5 days after vaccination. This sequence was found in a man aged 45-65 years who received an inactivated influenza vaccine. This rearrangement joins TRBV6-2 or TRBV6-3 to TRBJ1-2; D perhaps matches TRBD1 (5 bases). The CDR3 sequence: CASSPQASYGYTF. The CDR3 DNA is TGTGCCAGCAGTCCACAGGCCAGCTATGGCTACACCTTC.